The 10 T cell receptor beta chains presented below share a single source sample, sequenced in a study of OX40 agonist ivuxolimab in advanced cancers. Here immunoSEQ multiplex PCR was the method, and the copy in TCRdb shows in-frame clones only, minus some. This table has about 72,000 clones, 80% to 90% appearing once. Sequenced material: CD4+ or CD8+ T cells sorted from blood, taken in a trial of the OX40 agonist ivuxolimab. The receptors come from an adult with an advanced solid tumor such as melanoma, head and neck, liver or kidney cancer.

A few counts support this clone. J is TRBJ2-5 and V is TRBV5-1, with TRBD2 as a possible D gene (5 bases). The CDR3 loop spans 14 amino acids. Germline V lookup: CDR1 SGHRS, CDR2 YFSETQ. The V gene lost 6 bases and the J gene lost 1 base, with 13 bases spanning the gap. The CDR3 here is CASNPAATQETQYF. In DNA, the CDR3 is TGCGCCAGCAATCCAGCGGCCACCCAAGAGACCCAGTACTTC.

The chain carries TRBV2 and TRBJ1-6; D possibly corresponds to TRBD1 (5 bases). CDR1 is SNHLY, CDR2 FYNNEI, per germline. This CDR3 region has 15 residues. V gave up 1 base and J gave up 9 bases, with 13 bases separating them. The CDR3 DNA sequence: TGTGCCAGCAGTGAAGAAGGAGGGGTGGCTTCACCCCTCCACTTT. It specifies CASSEEGGVASPLHF.

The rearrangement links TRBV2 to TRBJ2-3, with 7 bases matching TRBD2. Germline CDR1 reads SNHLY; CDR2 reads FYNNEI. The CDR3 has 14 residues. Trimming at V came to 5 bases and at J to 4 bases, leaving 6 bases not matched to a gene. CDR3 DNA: TGTGCCAGCAGTTGGACTAGAGGAGCAGATACGCAGTATTTT. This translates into CASSWTRGADTQYF. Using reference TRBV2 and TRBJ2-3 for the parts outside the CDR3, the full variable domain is EPEVTQTPSHQVTQMGQEVILRCVPISNHLYFYWYRQILGQKVEFLVSFYNNEISEKSEIFDDQFSVERPDGSNFTLKIRSTKLEDSAMYFCASSWTRGADTQYFGPGTRLTVL.

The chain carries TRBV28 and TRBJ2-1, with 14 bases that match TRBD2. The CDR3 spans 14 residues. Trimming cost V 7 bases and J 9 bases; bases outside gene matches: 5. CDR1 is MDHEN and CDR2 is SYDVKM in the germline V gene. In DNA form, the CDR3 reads TGTGCCAGCACGGGACTAGCGGGGGTTGGTGAGCAGTTCTTC. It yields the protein CASTGLAGVGEQFF.

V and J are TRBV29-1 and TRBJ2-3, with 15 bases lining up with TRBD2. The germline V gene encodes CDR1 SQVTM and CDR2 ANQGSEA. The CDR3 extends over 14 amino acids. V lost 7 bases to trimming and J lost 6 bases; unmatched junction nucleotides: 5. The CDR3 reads CSGTSGGAKDTQYF. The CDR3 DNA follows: TGCAGCGGGACTAGCGGGGGGGCGAAGGATACGCAGTATTTT.

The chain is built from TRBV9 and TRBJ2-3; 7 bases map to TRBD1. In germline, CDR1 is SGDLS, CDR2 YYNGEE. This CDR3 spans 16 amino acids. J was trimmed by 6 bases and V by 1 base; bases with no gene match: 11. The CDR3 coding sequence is TGTGCCAGCAGCGTAACTGGTGAGGGGGCGAGGGATACGCAGTATTTT. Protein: CASSVTGEGARDTQYF.

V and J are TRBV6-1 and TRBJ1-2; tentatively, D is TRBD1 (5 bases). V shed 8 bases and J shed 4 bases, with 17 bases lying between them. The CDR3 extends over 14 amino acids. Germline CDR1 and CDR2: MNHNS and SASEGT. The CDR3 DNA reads TGTGCCAGCGGTGGGGCAGGCGCTATCTATGGCTACACCTTC. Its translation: CASGGAGAIYGYTF.

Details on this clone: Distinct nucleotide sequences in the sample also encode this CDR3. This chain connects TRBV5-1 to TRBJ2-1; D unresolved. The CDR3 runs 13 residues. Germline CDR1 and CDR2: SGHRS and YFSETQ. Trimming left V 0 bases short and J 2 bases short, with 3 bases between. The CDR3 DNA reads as TGCGCCAGCAGCTTGGGGACCTACAATGAGCAGTTCTTC. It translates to CASSLGTYNEQFF.

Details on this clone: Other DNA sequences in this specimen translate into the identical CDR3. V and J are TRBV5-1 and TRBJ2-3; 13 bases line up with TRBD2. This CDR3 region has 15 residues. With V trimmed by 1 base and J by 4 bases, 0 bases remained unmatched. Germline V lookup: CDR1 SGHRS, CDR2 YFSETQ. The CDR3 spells CASSLTSGGADTQYF. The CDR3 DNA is TGCGCCAGCAGCTTGACTAGCGGGGGGGCAGATACGCAGTATTTT.

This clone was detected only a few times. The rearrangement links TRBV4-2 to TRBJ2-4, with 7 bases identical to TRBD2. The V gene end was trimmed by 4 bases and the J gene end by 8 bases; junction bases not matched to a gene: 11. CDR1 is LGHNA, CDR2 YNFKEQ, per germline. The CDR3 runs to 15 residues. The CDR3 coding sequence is TGTGCCAGCAGCCGGGGGAGGGCCGGTCGAGACATTCAGTACTTC. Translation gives CASSRGRAGRDIQYF.